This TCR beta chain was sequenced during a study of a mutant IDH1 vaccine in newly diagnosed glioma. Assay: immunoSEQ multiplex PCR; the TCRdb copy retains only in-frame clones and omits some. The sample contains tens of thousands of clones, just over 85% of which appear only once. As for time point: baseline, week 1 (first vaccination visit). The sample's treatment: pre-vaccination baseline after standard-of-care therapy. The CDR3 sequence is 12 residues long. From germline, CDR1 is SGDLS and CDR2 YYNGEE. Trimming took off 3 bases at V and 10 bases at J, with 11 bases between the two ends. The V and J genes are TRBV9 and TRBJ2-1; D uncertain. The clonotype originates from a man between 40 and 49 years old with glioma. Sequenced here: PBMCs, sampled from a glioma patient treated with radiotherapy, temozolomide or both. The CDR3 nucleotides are TGTGCCAGCAGCGAGGGCCCCGGGGAGCAGTTCTTC. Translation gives CASSEGPGEQFF.